The 17 T cell receptor beta chains presented below share a single source sample, sequenced in a study of blood T cell repertoires in COVID-19 (dated by TCRdb to 2020 to 2022). Library method: the immunoSEQ multiplex PCR assay. TCRdb provides this immuneACCESS table in a form limited to in-frame rearrangements. Some clones are lacking; in checked studies, under half of them reflect an unresolved V gene, and why the rest are absent is not known. The sample includes 200,000 to 300,000 clones, with more than 85% observed a single time. The ten most abundant clones make up just over 2.5% of the sample. Sample: peripheral blood. The receptors here all came from a person between 18 and 30 years old with COVID-19, enrolled during active disease.

A remark on this clone: At one end, the junction sequence differs from germline, possibly due to a read error. J is TRBJ2-1 and V is TRBV7-7; 8 bases are shared with TRBD1. This CDR3 region has 19 residues. Germline CDR1 reads SSHAT; CDR2 reads FNYEAQ (reference sequence). The CDR3 coding sequence is TGTGCTAGCAGCTTAGCGCGGACAGGGTCAGTCAGCTCCTACAATGAGCAGTTCTTC. This codes for CASSLARTGSVSSYNEQFF.

This chain links TRBV7-9 with TRBJ1-2, with unresolved D. Germline CDR1 is SEHNR and CDR2 is FQNEAQ (reference sequence). Trimming shortened V by 5 bases and J by 5 bases, and 18 bases separated the two germline ends. This CDR3 is built from 15 residues. Here the CDR3 reads CASSNGVDNSYGYTF. CDR3 bases: TGTGCCAGCAGCAATGGAGTTGATAACTCGTATGGCTACACCTTC.

This clone was detected only once. The rearrangement uses TRBV10-3 and TRBJ2-5; maybe TRBD2 (5 bases). V lost 3 bases, J lost 3 bases, and 20 bases lay in between. CDR3 size: 17 residues. In germline, CDR1 is ENHRY, CDR2 SYGVKD. The CDR3 region has the DNA TGTGCCATCAGTGATTCTCCCCGGGATCGGGCAAAAGAGACCCAGTACTTC. It codes for CAISDSPRDRAKETQYF.

This clone was detected only once. The chain carries TRBV11-2 and TRBJ2-2, with 11 bases identical to TRBD2. This CDR3 comprises 16 residues. CDR1 and CDR2 (germline): SGHAT, FQNNGV. J was trimmed by 6 bases and V by 3 bases; bases with no gene match: 6. The chain's CDR3 is CASSFLAGGPPGELFF. The CDR3 nucleotides are TGTGCCAGCAGCTTTCTAGCGGGAGGTCCCCCCGGGGAGCTGTTTTTT. Full variable domain (outside the CDR3, taken from reference TRBV11-2 and TRBJ2-2): EAGVAQSPRYKIIEKRQSVAFWCNPISGHATLYWYQQILGQGPKLLIQFQNNGVVDDSQLPKDRFSAERLKGVDSTLKIQPAKLEDSAVYLCASSFLAGGPPGELFFGEGSRLTVL.

The CDR3 region is CASSPNPNPDGYTF. DNA of the CDR3: TGTGCCAGCAGTCCGAACCCAAACCCAGATGGCTACACCTTC. The J gene is TRBJ1-2, the V gene TRBV3-1 (or the pseudogene TRBV3-2), with D unclear. The CDR3 consists of 14 residues. Germline V gives CDR1 LGHDT, CDR2 YNNKEL (reference sequence). With 6 bases removed from V and 6 bases from J, the gap between germline ends came to 17 bases.

The chain couples TRBV19 to TRBJ2-3; tentatively, D is TRBD2 (6 bases). The length of the CDR3 is 19 residues. V lost 8 bases, J lost 0 bases, and 27 bases lay in between. The germline gives CDR1 LNHDA, CDR2 SQIVND (reference sequence). This CDR3 reads CASSWEAFSSYHSTDTQYF. The CDR3 region has the DNA TGTGCCAGTTCTTGGGAGGCATTCTCTAGCTATCATAGCACAGATACGCAGTATTTT.

V is TRBV28 and J is TRBJ1-1; no clear D gene. The CDR3 spans 15 residues. The germline V and J ends were trimmed by 3 bases and 0 bases, with 11 bases remaining between them. Germline CDR1 and CDR2: MDHEN and SYDVKM. The CDR3 bases are TGTGCCAGCAGTTTCGGGGTGCGGATGAACACTGAAGCTTTCTTT. Translation gives CASSFGVRMNTEAFF.

This clone turned up a few times. This chain joins TRBV15 and TRBJ1-2, with D uncertain. Trimming removed 0 bases from V and 5 bases from J, with 10 bases in between. The CDR3 extends over 14 amino acids. Germline V gene sequence: CDR1 LNHNV, CDR2 YYDKDF (reference sequence). CDR3 amino acids: CATSRDGRRYGYTF. The DNA of the CDR3 is TGTGCCACCAGCAGAGATGGGCGAAGATATGGCTACACCTTC.

As to this clone: Different DNA sequences within this sample yield the same CDR3. V is TRBV2 and J is TRBJ1-2; D is ambiguous. CDR3 size: 12 residues. V was trimmed by 2 bases and J by 7 bases, leaving 8 bases between them. The germline CDR1 and CDR2 sequences are SNHLY and FYNNEI. CDR3 in DNA: TGTGCCAGCAGTGAAAGTGGGCTTGGCTACACCTTC. Translating gives CASSESGLGYTF.

The V gene is TRBV7-3, the J gene TRBJ2-1, with 7 bases fitting TRBD2. The CDR3 spans 15 residues. V gave up 1 base and J gave up 7 bases; unmatched junction bases: 7. CDR1 SGHTA and CDR2 FQGTGA come from the germline V gene. The CDR3 DNA is TGTGCCAGCAGCTTAATGGGCGGGAGCTTAAATGAGCAGTTCTTC. Amino acid sequence: CASSLMGGSLNEQFF.

This chain uses TRBV6-5 with TRBJ2-5, with 9 nucleotides matching TRBD1. V shed 5 bases and J 5 bases; nucleotides not matched to a gene: 6. Germline CDR1 is MNHEY and CDR2 is SVGAGI. CDR3 length: 14 residues. The CDR3 DNA reads as TGTGCCAGCAGTAGGACAGGGGTCAGGGAGACCCAGTACTTC. This translates into CASSRTGVRETQYF.

The chain employs TRBV5-4 and TRBJ1-1, with unresolved D. The V gene's germline CDR1 is SGHNT and CDR2 YYREEE (reference sequence). The CDR3 runs to 14 residues. The V and J ends lost 4 bases and 1 base respectively, with 11 bases between them. The CDR3 protein is CASSPRGGNTEAFF. The DNA of the CDR3 is TGTGCCAGCAGCCCTCGGGGTGGGAACACTGAAGCTTTCTTT. Variable domain in full (rest from reference TRBV5-4 and TRBJ1-1): ETGVTQSPTHLIKTRGQQVTLRCSSQSGHNTVSWYQQALGQGPQFIFQYYREEENGRGNFPPRFSGLQFPNYSSELNVNALELDDSALYLCASSPRGGNTEAFFGQGTRLTVV.

This clone was recorded a few times. The rearrangement links TRBV6-6 to TRBJ1-3, with D uncertain. Germline V gives CDR1 MNHNY, CDR2 SVGAGI (reference sequence). This CDR3 has 15 residues. Trimming stripped 6 bases from V and 1 base from J, with 13 bases between. As DNA, the CDR3 is TGTGCCAGCAGGATAACACGGGGTTCTGGAAACACCATATATTTT. Translating gives CASRITRGSGNTIYF.

The chain recombines TRBV12-3 or TRBV12-4 with TRBJ2-3, with D possibly TRBD2 on 6 matching bases. The CDR3 is 12 residues long. With 4 bases removed from V and 8 bases from J, the gap between germline ends came to 10 bases. The CDR3 sequence: CASSSERATQYF. The CDR3 DNA reads TGTGCCAGCAGTTCGGAGCGGGCTACGCAGTATTTT.

Here the CDR3 DNA reads TGTGCCAGCAGCCAAGATGGCAGGGCTACAGGGGAGCTGTTTTTT. Its translation is CASSQDGRATGELFF. The rearrangement uses TRBV3-1 (or the pseudogene TRBV3-2) and TRBJ2-2, with TRBD1 as a possible D gene (5 bases). Germline values: CDR1 LGHDT, CDR2 YNNKEL (reference sequence). The CDR3 consists of 15 residues. Trimming left V 0 bases short and J 8 bases short, with 13 bases between.

The rearrangement links TRBV6-1 to TRBJ2-3, with 8 bases identical to TRBD1. V dropped 0 bases and J dropped 4; count of bases not matched to a gene: 9. CDR3 length equals 17 residues. Germline V gives CDR1 MNHNS, CDR2 SASEGT. CDR3 sequence: CASSEAHRQGQADTQYF. The CDR3 DNA sequence: TGTGCCAGCAGTGAAGCGCACCGACAGGGGCAGGCAGATACGCAGTATTTT.

This clone was observed a single time. The chain links TRBV11-2 to TRBJ2-7, with 8 bases lining up with TRBD1. This CDR3 contains 14 residues. V was pared by 1 base and J by 3 bases, with 2 bases of the junction left unmatched. The germline CDR1 and CDR2 sequences are SGHAT and FQNNGV. CDR3 DNA sequence: TGTGCCAGCAGCTTAGGACAGGGGAACTACGAGCAGTACTTC. Translating it yields CASSLGQGNYEQYF.